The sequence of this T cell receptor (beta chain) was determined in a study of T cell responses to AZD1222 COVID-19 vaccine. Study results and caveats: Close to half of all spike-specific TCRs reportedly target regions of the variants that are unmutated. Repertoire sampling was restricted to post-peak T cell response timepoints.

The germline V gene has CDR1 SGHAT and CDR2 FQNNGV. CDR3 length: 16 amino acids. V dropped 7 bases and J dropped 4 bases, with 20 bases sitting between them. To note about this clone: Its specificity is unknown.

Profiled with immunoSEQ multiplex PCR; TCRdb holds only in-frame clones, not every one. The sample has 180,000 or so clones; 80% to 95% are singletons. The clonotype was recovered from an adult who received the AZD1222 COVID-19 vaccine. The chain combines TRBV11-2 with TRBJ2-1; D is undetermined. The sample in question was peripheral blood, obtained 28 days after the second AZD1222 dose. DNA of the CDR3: TGTGCCAGCACCCCCATAACCGGCAGGCTATACAATGAGCAGTTCTTC. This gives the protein CASTPITGRLYNEQFF.